This TCR beta chain appears in the sequencing data of a study of T cell responses to AZD1222 COVID-19 vaccine. The study's findings and limits: Among vaccine-associated CD4 TCRs, coverage spanned spike, with dominance at 160-218 and 743-854. Donor demographics were predominantly white British with a female majority; clonal diversity may be underestimated.

This clone was counted a single time. No antigen is known for it. V was clipped by 5 bases and J by 3 bases; unmatched bases: 12. The germline gives CDR1 MDHEN, CDR2 SYDVKM. The CDR3 is made up of 16 amino acids. Some clones are missing from TCRdb's copy, which holds only in-frame ones; the method was immunoSEQ multiplex PCR. This repertoire shows over 100,000 clones, 75% to 95% found once; its top ten account for 6.9%. This clonotype was sampled from an adult in good health. The sequencing used peripheral blood, collected on day 0 of AZD1222 vaccination. The V gene is TRBV28, the J gene TRBJ2-7; TRBD1 aligns across 8 bases. This chain's CDR3 is CASSPPGGRVRYEQYF. The CDR3 DNA is TGTGCCAGCAGTCCCCCAGGGGGCAGGGTCCGCTACGAGCAGTACTTC. Full variable domain (remainder filled in from reference TRBV28 and TRBJ2-7): DVKVTQSSRYLVKRTGEKVFLECVQDMDHENMFWYRQDPGLGLRLIYFSYDVKMKEKGDIPEGYSVSREKKERFSLILESASTNQTSMYLCASSPPGGRVRYEQYFGPGTRLTVT.